The next 8 T cell receptor beta chains were all read from a single sample in a study of cytomegalovirus exposure and HLA in healthy donors (TCRdb year 2017). The library was built by means of the immunoSEQ multiplex PCR assay. For the multiplex PCR, a mixture combining 60 forward primers for TCR Vbeta segments and 13 reverse primers for TCR Jbeta segments was used. The table was pulled from immuneACCESS by TCRdb, which kept in-frame rearrangements only. Such tables lose some clones; where checked, under half of the loss comes from unresolved V genes, and the rest has no known cause. Within this sample are 100,000 to 130,000 clones, with 74% of them counted one time only. In total, the top ten clones hold 14% of the sample. Sequenced sample: PBMCs. All receptors come from a woman in her thirties or forties in good health and CMV-seropositive.

This sequence joins TRBV30 and TRBJ1-1; TRBD1 might be the D (6 bases). V was pared by 0 bases and J by 0 bases, with 8 bases between. Germline V CDR1 and CDR2: GTSNPN, SVGIG (reference sequence). The CDR3 consists of 14 residues. The CDR3 region has the DNA TGTGCCTGGAGTGTCGGACAGCTGAACACTGAAGCTTTCTTT. It specifies CAWSVGQLNTEAFF.

This clone was detected once. The genes are TRBV30 and TRBJ2-5, with D hard to call. This CDR3 region has 13 residues. V lost 1 base to trimming and J lost 5 bases, with 11 bases between them. The V gene's germline CDR1 is GTSNPN and CDR2 SVGIG (reference sequence). The CDR3 here is CAWSGGSMETQYF. The CDR3 region has the DNA TGTGCCTGGAGTGGCGGCAGCATGGAGACCCAGTACTTC.

CDR3 region: CASSPDGQTAGNQPQHF. The CDR3 coding sequence is TGCGCCAGCAGCCCTGACGGACAGACTGCGGGCAATCAGCCCCAGCATTTT. The chain is built from TRBV23-1 and TRBJ1-5; a possible D gene is TRBD1 (6 bases). TRBV23-1 is an ORF; its function is uncertain. The CDR3 runs 17 residues. V shed 6 bases and J shed 2 bases, with 20 bases lying between them.

This chain uses TRBV13 with TRBJ2-1, with TRBD1 matching over 9 bases. The germline V gene has CDR1 PRHDT and CDR2 FYEKMQ (reference sequence). The V and J ends lost 2 bases and 5 bases, in that order; junction bases with no gene match: 7. This CDR3 region has 16 residues. CDR3 bases: TGTGCCAGCAGCTTAACCACAGGGGGCCGCAACAATGAGCAGTTCTTC. This translates into CASSLTTGGRNNEQFF.

CDR3 sequence: CAISVDRAYGYTF. CDR3 sequence (DNA): TGTGCCATCAGTGTGGACAGGGCTTATGGCTACACCTTC. The chain links TRBV10-3 to TRBJ1-2, with 8 bases fitting TRBD1. The CDR3 totals 13 residues. Germline V gives CDR1 ENHRY, CDR2 SYGVKD. V lost 4 bases to trimming and J lost 5 bases; unmatched junction nucleotides: 3.

The rearrangement uses TRBV4-1 and TRBJ2-2; unclear D gene. CDR3 length: 13 amino acids. In germline, CDR1 is MGHRA, CDR2 YSYEKL. Between the trimmed V and J ends, which lost 0 bases and 7 bases, there was a span of 6 bases. In DNA form, the CDR3 reads TGCGCCAGCAGCCAAGATCCCCTCGGGGAGCTGTTTTTT. This translates into CASSQDPLGELFF.

The CDR3 protein is CASSLLTGDTEAFF. The CDR3 DNA reads TGCGCCAGCAGCTTACTCACAGGGGACACTGAAGCTTTCTTT. The chain joins TRBV5-1 to TRBJ1-1; 7 bases are shared with TRBD1. V was pared by 2 bases and J by 3 bases, with 4 bases of the junction left unmatched. The germline V gene has CDR1 SGHRS and CDR2 YFSETQ. The CDR3 has 14 residues. Using reference TRBV5-1 and TRBJ1-1 for the parts outside the CDR3, the full variable domain is KAGVTQTPRYLIKTRGQQVTLSCSPISGHRSVSWYQQTPGQGLQFLFEYFSETQRNKGNFPGRFSGRQFSNSRSEMNVSTLELGDSALYLCASSLLTGDTEAFFGQGTRLTVV.

This CDR3 is CASSLAALGAGWNTGELFF. CDR3 DNA sequence: TGCGCCAGCAGCTTGGCCGCCCTGGGGGCAGGATGGAACACCGGGGAGCTGTTTTTT. The rearrangement joins TRBV5-1 to TRBJ2-2; weak D call: TRBD1 (6 bases). With 0 bases removed from V and 1 base from J, the gap between germline ends came to 19 bases. This CDR3 region has 19 residues. Germline lookup yields CDR1 SGHRS and CDR2 YFSETQ.